Below, 29 T cell receptor beta chains from the same sample are listed, as sequenced in a study of blood T cell repertoires in COVID-19. TCRdb's table, derived via immunoSEQ multiplex PCR, lists solely in-frame clones and lacks some. The data contain about 200,000 clones, approximately 90% of them singletons. Sequencing was carried out using peripheral blood. These receptors all come from a man in his fifties or sixties with COVID-19, enrolled during active disease.

This chain connects TRBV28 to TRBJ1-4; a weak D match, TRBD1 (6 bases). The V and J ends lost 1 base and 0 bases respectively, with 9 bases between them. Germline loops: CDR1 MDHEN, CDR2 SYDVKM. The length of the CDR3 is 16 residues. The CDR3 is CASSLLGGATNEKLFF. The DNA for the CDR3 is TGTGCCAGCAGTTTATTAGGGGGGGCAACTAATGAAAAACTGTTTTTT.

The chain couples TRBV7-8 to TRBJ2-3, with TRBD1 as a possible D gene (6 bases). Trimming took off 5 bases at V and 0 bases at J, with 15 bases between the two ends. Germline V lookup: CDR1 SGHVS, CDR2 FQNEAQ. The CDR3 is 16 amino acids. CDR3 coding DNA: TGTGCCAGCAGCCCTTCCTGGGGGCAAAGCACAGATACGCAGTATTTT. Protein product: CASSPSWGQSTDTQYF.

V and J are TRBV18 and TRBJ2-7; maybe TRBD1 (6 bases). Trimming stripped 6 bases from V and 2 bases from J, with 11 bases between. Per germline, CDR1 KGHSH and CDR2 LQKENI. CDR3 size: 13 residues. The DNA for the CDR3 is TGTGCCAGCTCCAACCGGGACACCTACGAGCAGTACTTC. Its translation: CASSNRDTYEQYF. Filled out from reference TRBV18 and TRBJ2-7, the complete variable domain reads NAGVMQNPRHLVRRRGQEARLRCSPMKGHSHVYWYRQLPEEGLKFMVYLQKENIIDESGMPKERFSAEFPKEGPSILRIQQVVRGDSAAYFCASSNRDTYEQYFGPGTRLTVT.

The V call is TRBV6-2 or TRBV6-3, the J call TRBJ2-1, with D hard to call. The germline CDR1 and CDR2 sequences are MNHEY and SVGEGT. The CDR3 totals 13 residues. Between the trimmed V and J ends, which lost 2 bases and 15 bases, there was a span of 17 bases. CDR3 DNA: TGTGCCAGCAGTTACGAAAGGTTTGGGCAAGGGTTCTTC. Translation: CASSYERFGQGFF.

V gene TRBV6-6 combines with J gene TRBJ2-2, with D perhaps matching TRBD1 (6 bases). The CDR3 length is 18 residues. Germline values: CDR1 MNHNY, CDR2 SVGAGI (reference sequence). The V end was cut by 5 bases, the J end by 4 bases, with 23 bases between. The CDR3 protein is CASSPGTRSWMSTGELFF. CDR3 nucleotides: TGTGCCAGCAGTCCCGGGACACGGTCATGGATGAGCACCGGGGAGCTGTTTTTT.

The chain is built from TRBV25-1 and TRBJ2-7; no clear D. With 1 base removed from V and 6 bases from J, the gap between germline ends came to 13 bases. This CDR3 comprises 14 residues. Germline-derived CDR1 and CDR2 are MGHDK and SYGVNS. CDR3 DNA: TGTGCCAGCAGTGAATCAGGCACCTCCGGCGAGCAGTACTTC. Translating gives CASSESGTSGEQYF.

The chain joins TRBV6-5 to TRBJ2-1; possibly TRBD2 for D (5 bases). The CDR3 totals 13 residues. CDR1 and CDR2 from the germline V gene are MNHEY and SVGAGI. With 5 bases removed from V and 4 bases from J, the gap between germline ends came to 9 bases. CDR3 protein: CASSPREYNEQFF. As DNA, the CDR3 is TGTGCCAGCAGTCCCCGGGAATACAATGAGCAGTTCTTC.

The chain employs TRBV5-6 and TRBJ1-6; no firm D call. The V and J ends lost 2 bases and 11 bases respectively, with 17 bases between them. Germline V gives CDR1 SGHDT, CDR2 YYEEEE. The CDR3 runs 15 residues. In DNA, the CDR3 is TGTGCCAGCAGCTTATGGGTGGCAGACACCCCACCCCTCCACTTT. Protein: CASSLWVADTPPLHF.

This clone was counted a single time. The chain has TRBV3-1 (or the pseudogene TRBV3-2) and TRBJ2-1; the D gene is possibly TRBD2 (6 bases). V lost 1 base and J 5 bases, leaving 6 bases between the germline ends. Per germline, CDR1 LGHDT and CDR2 YNNKEL (reference sequence). There are 13 residues in the CDR3. As DNA, the CDR3 is TGTGCCAGCAGCCAAGGGACTAACAATGAGCAGTTCTTC. This encodes CASSQGTNNEQFF.

The chain joins TRBV9 to TRBJ2-5; 12 nucleotides align to TRBD2. The V and J ends lost 6 bases and 2 bases, in that order; junction bases with no gene match: 5. The germline CDR1 and CDR2 sequences are SGDLS and YYNGEE. The CDR3 has 15 residues. CDR3 coding DNA: TGTGCCAGCACCCTAGCGGGAGGGCCACAAGAGACCCAGTACTTC. It encodes CASTLAGGPQETQYF.

The chain joins TRBV9 to TRBJ1-6; 9 nucleotides match TRBD1. Germline V gene data show CDR1 as SGDLS and CDR2 as YYNGEE. The CDR3 has 15 amino acids. The trim removed 4 bases at V and 8 bases at J, leaving 7 bases unmatched. DNA for the CDR3: TGTGCCAGCAGCCCGGGACAGGGAAAAGATTCACCCCTCCACTTT. This sequence encodes CASSPGQGKDSPLHF.

This chain connects TRBV5-1 to TRBJ2-1, with TRBD1 matching 8 bases. CDR3 length: 15 residues. Germline values: CDR1 SGHRS, CDR2 YFSETQ. The V gene end was trimmed by 4 bases and the J gene end by 0 bases; junction bases not matched to a gene: 3. The CDR3 nucleotides are TGCGCCAGCAGCCAGACAGGGGTCTCCTACAATGAGCAGTTCTTC. It encodes CASSQTGVSYNEQFF.

The sample holds a few counts of this clone. V and J are TRBV3-1 (or the pseudogene TRBV3-2) and TRBJ1-1; no firm D call. Trimming left V 9 bases short and J 0 bases short, with 17 bases between. CDR3 length equals 15 residues. Looked up from germline, CDR1 is LGHDT and CDR2 is YNNKEL (reference sequence). For the CDR3, the DNA is TGTGCCAGTACGCCTATACTAAGTATGAACACTGAAGCTTTCTTT. Its translation: CASTPILSMNTEAFF.

This chain connects TRBV28 to TRBJ2-5; 11 bases agree with TRBD2. CDR1 and CDR2 from the germline V gene are MDHEN and SYDVKM. With V trimmed by 6 bases and J by 4 bases, 7 bases remained unmatched. The CDR3 has 15 residues. The CDR3 loop is CASRSLSGGAETQYF. CDR3 in DNA: TGTGCCAGCAGATCACTTAGCGGGGGGGCAGAGACCCAGTACTTC.

J is TRBJ2-3 and V is TRBV7-7, with D possibly TRBD1 on 6 matching bases. The V gene lost 5 bases and the J gene lost 4 bases, with 16 bases spanning the gap. CDR1 is SSHAT and CDR2 is FNYEAQ in the germline V gene (reference sequence). There are 15 residues in the CDR3. CDR3: CASSPLGTTPDTQYF. The DNA for the CDR3 is TGTGCCAGCAGCCCACTCGGGACAACTCCAGATACGCAGTATTTT. The full variable domain, its missing parts supplied by reference TRBV7-7 and TRBJ2-3, is GAGVSQSPRYKVTKRGQDVTLRCDPISSHATLYWYQQALGQGPEFLTYFNYEAQPDKSGLPSDRFSAERPEGSISTLTIQRTEQRDSAMYRCASSPLGTTPDTQYFGPGTRLTVL.

CDR3 region: CASSVDGTSGPLRETQYF. CDR3 coding DNA: TGTGCCAGCAGCGTAGATGGGACTAGCGGGCCCTTGAGGGAGACCCAGTACTTC. V usage is TRBV9 and J usage is TRBJ2-5; 12 nucleotides match TRBD2. Unmatched junction bases numbered 11, after V lost 0 bases and J lost 5 bases. CDR1 SGDLS and CDR2 YYNGEE come from the germline V gene. The CDR3 has 18 amino acids. Full variable domain (rest looked up from reference TRBV9 and TRBJ2-5): DSGVTQTPKHLITATGQRVTLRCSPRSGDLSVYWYQQSLDQGLQFLIQYYNGEERAKGNILERFSAQQFPDLHSELNLSSLELGDSALYFCASSVDGTSGPLRETQYFGPGTRLLVL.

The chain carries TRBV19 and TRBJ2-7, with 7 bases aligning to TRBD1. Trimming cost V 3 bases and J 5 bases; bases outside gene matches: 4. Germline V gene data show CDR1 as LNHDA and CDR2 as SQIVND (reference sequence). This CDR3 has 13 residues. In DNA form, the CDR3 reads TGTGCCAGTAGTATGAGGACAGGAGACGAGCAGTACTTC. It translates to CASSMRTGDEQYF.

This clone was seen a handful of times. This chain links TRBV6-5 with TRBJ1-2, with D possibly being TRBD1 (6 bases). The CDR3 runs 13 residues. From germline, CDR1 is MNHEY and CDR2 SVGAGI. The V end lost 6 bases, the J end lost 3 bases, and 11 bases lay between the germline ends. This chain's CDR3 is CASSLGTYYGYTF. The CDR3 bases are TGTGCCAGCAGCCTCGGGACATACTATGGCTACACCTTC.

The chain joins TRBV10-3 to TRBJ2-1; D is perhaps TRBD1 (6 bases). V was clipped by 4 bases and J by 4 bases, with 17 bases between them. Germline lookup yields CDR1 ENHRY and CDR2 SYGVKD. The CDR3 consists of 16 residues. The CDR3 nucleotides are TGTGCCATCAGTGGATTAGGGGACAAGGCGTACAATGAGCAGTTCTTC. It is translated as CAISGLGDKAYNEQFF.

Points on this clone: Other DNA sequences within the sample encode an identical CDR3. V gene TRBV15 combines with J gene TRBJ2-2; tentative D call: TRBD2 (5 bases). Trimming shortened V by 0 bases and J by 4 bases, and 6 bases separated the two germline ends. The germline gives CDR1 LNHNV, CDR2 YYDKDF (reference sequence). The CDR3 has 14 residues. The CDR3 DNA is TGTGCCACCAGCAGAGAACTAGGCACCGGGGAGCTGTTTTTT. Translation gives CATSRELGTGELFF.

The chain joins TRBV14 to TRBJ2-3; D unclear. V lost 7 bases to trimming and J lost 1 base, with 9 bases between them. The CDR3 sequence is 13 residues long. Looked up from germline, CDR1 is SGHDN and CDR2 is FVKESK. CDR3 residues: CASTGLRTDTQYF. The CDR3 nucleotides read TGTGCCAGCACGGGTCTCCGCACAGATACGCAGTATTTT.

This clone has only one observation. The CDR3 sequence is CASSGPPRGRSSGANVLTF. In nucleotides, the CDR3 is TGTGCCAGTAGTGGTCCGCCCAGGGGAAGGAGCTCTGGGGCCAACGTCCTGACTTTC. The chain joins TRBV19 to TRBJ2-6; D is perhaps TRBD1 (6 bases). CDR3 length: 19 residues. Germline CDR1 and CDR2: LNHDA and SQIVND (reference sequence). The ends were cut back, 5 bases at V and 0 bases at J, with 20 bases in the middle.

This clone was detected only once. The rearrangement uses TRBV6-4 and TRBJ1-5; TRBD1 matches 9 bases. The CDR3 totals 15 residues. The germline gives CDR1 MRHNA, CDR2 SNTAGT. V lost 10 bases and J lost 6; bases outside the gene matches: 13. The CDR3 loop is CANDSRTGDVQPQHF. In nucleotides, the CDR3 is TGTGCCAACGACTCGCGGACAGGGGACGTTCAGCCCCAGCATTTT.

The chain is built from TRBV18 and TRBJ1-4, with D possibly being TRBD1 (6 bases). The CDR3 sequence is 15 residues long. The germline V and J ends were trimmed by 4 bases and 3 bases, with 12 bases remaining between them. Per the germline V gene, CDR1 is KGHSH and CDR2 is LQKENI. The CDR3 loop reads CASSLAGAANEKLFF. In DNA, the CDR3 is TGTGCCAGCTCACTTGCAGGGGCGGCTAATGAAAAACTGTTTTTT.

The J gene is TRBJ2-7, the V gene TRBV30; 7 positions match TRBD2. The CDR3 spans 15 residues. With V trimmed by 1 base and J by 1 base, 7 bases remained unmatched. Germline V gene sequence: CDR1 GTSNPN, CDR2 SVGIG (reference sequence). The CDR3 bases are TGTGCCTGGAGTGGGGGGGGTACCGGTTCCTACGAGCAGTACTTC. Amino acids: CAWSGGGTGSYEQYF.

The V gene is TRBV11-2, the J gene TRBJ2-1; D is possibly TRBD1 (5 bases). The germline V and J ends were trimmed by 8 bases and 5 bases, with 19 bases remaining between them. The V gene's germline CDR1 is SGHAT and CDR2 FQNNGV. The CDR3 has 15 residues. The CDR3 sequence: CASSGLGVGDNEQFF. The CDR3 DNA follows: TGTGCCAGCTCCGGCCTTGGAGTAGGGGACAATGAGCAGTTCTTC.

This clone was observed a few times. The chain has TRBV7-9 and TRBJ2-7; TRBD1 agrees at 7 bases. The CDR3 runs to 15 residues. The germline V gene encodes CDR1 SEHNR and CDR2 FQNEAQ (reference sequence). J was trimmed by 3 bases and V by 5 bases; bases with no gene match: 10. The CDR3 sequence is CASSPFGQEIYEQYF. In DNA, the CDR3 is TGTGCCAGCAGCCCTTTCGGACAGGAGATCTACGAGCAGTACTTC.

V gene TRBV3-1 (or the pseudogene TRBV3-2) combines with J gene TRBJ2-3; 8 bases are a match to TRBD2. This CDR3 has 15 amino acids. Germline V gene lookup returns CDR1 LGHDT and CDR2 YNNKEL (reference sequence). J was trimmed by 5 bases and V by 4 bases; bases with no gene match: 8. This CDR3 reads CASSRNGGALDTQYF. CDR3 coding DNA: TGTGCCAGCAGCCGCAACGGGGGGGCCCTAGATACGCAGTATTTT.

J is TRBJ1-4 and V is TRBV12-3 or TRBV12-4, with a weak D call TRBD1 (6 bases). This CDR3 spans 12 amino acids. V was trimmed by 6 bases and J by 10 bases, leaving 12 bases between them. In nucleotides, the CDR3 is TGTGCCAGCAGGAGGGGGGAGGGAAAACTGTTTTTT. Residues: CASRRGEGKLFF.